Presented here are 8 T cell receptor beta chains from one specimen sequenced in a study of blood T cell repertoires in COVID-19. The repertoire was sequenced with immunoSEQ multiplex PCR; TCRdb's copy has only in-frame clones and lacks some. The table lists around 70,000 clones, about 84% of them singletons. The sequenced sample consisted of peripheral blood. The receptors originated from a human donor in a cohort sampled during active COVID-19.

Here the CDR3 reads CASSLDRVGYTF. The CDR3 DNA sequence: TGTGCCAGCAGCTTAGACAGGGTTGGCTACACCTTC. The chain links TRBV13 to TRBJ1-2, with D maybe TRBD1 (6 bases). This CDR3 has 12 amino acids. CDR1 is PRHDT and CDR2 is FYEKMQ in the germline V gene (reference sequence). V shed 1 base and J shed 7 bases, with 7 bases lying between them.

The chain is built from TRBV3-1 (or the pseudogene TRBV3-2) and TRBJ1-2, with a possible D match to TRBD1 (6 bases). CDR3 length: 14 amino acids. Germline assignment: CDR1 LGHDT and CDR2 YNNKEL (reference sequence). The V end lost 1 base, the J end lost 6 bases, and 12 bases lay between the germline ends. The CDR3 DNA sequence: TGTGCCAGCAGCCAAGCACAGGGAGCAGATGGCTACACCTTC. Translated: CASSQAQGADGYTF.

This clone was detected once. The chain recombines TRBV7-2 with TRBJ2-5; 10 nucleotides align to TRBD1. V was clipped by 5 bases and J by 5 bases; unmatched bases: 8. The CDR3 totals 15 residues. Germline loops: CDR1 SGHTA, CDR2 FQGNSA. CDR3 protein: CASSQDRGRLETQYF. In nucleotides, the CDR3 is TGTGCCAGCAGCCAAGACAGGGGGCGCCTGGAGACCCAGTACTTC.

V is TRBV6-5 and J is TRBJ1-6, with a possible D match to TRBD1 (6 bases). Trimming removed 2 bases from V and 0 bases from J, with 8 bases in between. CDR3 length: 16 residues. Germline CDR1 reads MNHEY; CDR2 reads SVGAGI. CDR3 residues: CASSYGTRSYNSPLHF. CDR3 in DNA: TGTGCCAGCAGTTACGGGACACGCTCCTATAATTCACCCCTCCACTTT.

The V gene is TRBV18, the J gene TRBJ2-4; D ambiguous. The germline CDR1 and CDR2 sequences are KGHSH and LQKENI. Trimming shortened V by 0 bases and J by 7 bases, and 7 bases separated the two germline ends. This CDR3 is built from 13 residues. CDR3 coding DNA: TGTGCCAGCTCACCACCGCTTGCGAACATTCAGTACTTC. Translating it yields CASSPPLANIQYF.

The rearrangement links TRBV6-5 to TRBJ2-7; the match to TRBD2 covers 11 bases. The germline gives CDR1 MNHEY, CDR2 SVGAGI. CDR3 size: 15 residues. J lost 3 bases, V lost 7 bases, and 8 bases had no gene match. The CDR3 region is CASTRPGLAVYEQYF. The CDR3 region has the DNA TGTGCCAGCACTCGCCCGGGACTAGCGGTCTACGAGCAGTACTTC.

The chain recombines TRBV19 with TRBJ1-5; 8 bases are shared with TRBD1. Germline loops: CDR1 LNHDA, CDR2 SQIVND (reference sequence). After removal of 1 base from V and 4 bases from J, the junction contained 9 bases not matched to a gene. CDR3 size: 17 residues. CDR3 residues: CASSIVRTGLLNQPQHF. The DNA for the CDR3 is TGTGCCAGTAGTATAGTTCGGACAGGGCTACTGAATCAGCCCCAGCATTTT.

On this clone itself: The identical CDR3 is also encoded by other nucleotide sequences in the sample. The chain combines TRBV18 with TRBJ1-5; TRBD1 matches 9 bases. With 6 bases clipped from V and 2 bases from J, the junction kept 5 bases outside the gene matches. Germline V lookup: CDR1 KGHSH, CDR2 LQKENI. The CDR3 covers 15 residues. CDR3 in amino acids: CASSPDRGGNQPQHF. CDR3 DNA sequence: TGTGCCAGCTCCCCGGACAGGGGCGGCAATCAGCCCCAGCATTTT.